Listed here is a single T cell receptor (beta chain). As processed by the authors: Reference gene primer amplification in the assay estimated nucleated cell counts. The table came from immunoSEQ multiplex PCR; TCRdb's copy has only in-frame clones and leaves some out. V, J and clone size are those of that table, while D and trimming were read from the DNA. The table records about 130,000 clones, 60% to 80% of them present only once. This entry belongs to a study of blood T cell repertoires in COVID-19. Looking at the study overall: Researchers got acute and convalescent COVID-19 samples from the United States, Italy and Spain. T cells, B-cell-depleted T cells, or PBMCs provided the cDNA or gDNA that served as material.

The CDR3 runs 17 residues. CDR1 is KGHDR, CDR2 SFDVKD, per germline. Trimming at V came to 9 bases and at J to 4 bases, leaving 17 bases not matched to a gene. The chain is built from TRBV24-1 and TRBJ2-5; TRBD1 matches at 9 bases. Input material: peripheral blood. The clonotype was recovered from a man aged 55 to 70 who had recovered from COVID-19. CDR3 protein: CATGHLRGQGFGETQYF. In nucleotides, the CDR3 is TGTGCCACCGGACACCTAAGGGGACAGGGATTCGGAGAGACCCAGTACTTC.